Each of the 21 T cell receptor beta chains below was sequenced from the same sample in a study of blood T cell repertoires in COVID-19. The assay was immunoSEQ multiplex PCR, and TCRdb's table has in-frame clones only and misses some. The repertoire includes about 260,000 clones, around 89% of them detected once, and 0.87% sits in the top ten. The specimen sequenced was PBMCs or T cells enriched from blood (not recorded which). The receptors derive from a man aged 45-65 years who had been exposed to COVID-19.

The V and J genes are TRBV14 and TRBJ2-1; TRBD2 is a possible D gene (6 bases). The CDR3 has 14 residues. Germline loops: CDR1 SGHDN, CDR2 FVKESK. Deletions cut 4 bases from V and 7 bases from J, with 14 bases between. The CDR3 coding sequence is TGTGCCAGCAGCCTGTGGAGGGCTTCAAATGAGCAGTTCTTC. Protein: CASSLWRASNEQFF.

A note on this clone: Different DNA sequences within this sample yield the same CDR3. The chain combines TRBV5-1 with TRBJ1-1; 7 bases are shared with TRBD1. The CDR3 has 14 residues. CDR1 is SGHRS and CDR2 is YFSETQ in the germline V gene. After removal of 5 bases from V and 1 base from J, the junction contained 5 bases not matched to a gene. The CDR3 loop reads CASSPGTANTEAFF. CDR3 sequence (DNA): TGCGCCAGCAGTCCGGGGACAGCGAACACTGAAGCTTTCTTT. Together with reference TRBV5-1 and TRBJ1-1, the CDR3 gives the full variable domain: KAGVTQTPRYLIKTRGQQVTLSCSPISGHRSVSWYQQTPGQGLQFLFEYFSETQRNKGNFPGRFSGRQFSNSRSEMNVSTLELGDSALYLCASSPGTANTEAFFGQGTRLTVV.

This chain joins TRBV28 and TRBJ1-1; D is undetermined. Trimming took 2 bases from V and 6 from J, leaving 19 bases between them. Per germline, CDR1 MDHEN and CDR2 SYDVKM. The CDR3 totals 16 residues. Written as DNA, the CDR3 is TGTGCCAGCAGTTTAACCCGGTCTGCTCTGGTCCCTGAAGCTTTCTTT. The encoded protein is CASSLTRSALVPEAFF.

This chain connects TRBV18 to TRBJ2-1; 7 bases are shared with TRBD2. This CDR3 comprises 15 residues. Per germline, CDR1 KGHSH and CDR2 LQKENI. After removal of 5 bases from V and 4 bases from J, the junction contained 8 bases not matched to a gene. CDR3 in DNA: TGTGCCAGCTCATTAGGGAGGGCTGTTTACAATGAGCAGTTCTTC. Translation: CASSLGRAVYNEQFF.

The chain employs TRBV5-4 and TRBJ2-1; 9 nucleotides agree with TRBD1. This CDR3 is 14 amino acids long. Germline V gives CDR1 SGHNT, CDR2 YYREEE (reference sequence). The CDR3 region is CVTQRGTGLDEQFF. The CDR3 nucleotides are TGTGTCACCCAGCGCGGGACAGGGTTGGATGAGCAGTTCTTC.

This clone turned up a few times. The same CDR3 arises from other DNA sequences in this sample as well. The V call is TRBV11-2, the J call TRBJ2-1, with 9 bases aligning to TRBD1. There are 15 residues in the CDR3. Per the germline V gene, CDR1 is SGHAT and CDR2 is FQNNGV. V lost 1 base to trimming and J lost 2 bases; unmatched junction nucleotides: 0. CDR3 DNA: TGTGCCAGCAGCTTAGGGACAGGGGCCTACAATGAGCAGTTCTTC. Amino acids: CASSLGTGAYNEQFF.

The V call is TRBV5-1, the J call TRBJ1-5; the match to TRBD1 covers 8 bases. The V segment lost 0 bases and the J segment 6 bases; nucleotides outside the gene matches: 5. The CDR3 extends over 15 amino acids. Looked up from germline, CDR1 is SGHRS and CDR2 is YFSETQ. The CDR3 sequence: CASSLEGQVGQPQHF. Written as DNA, the CDR3 is TGCGCCAGCAGCTTGGAGGGACAGGTCGGTCAGCCCCAGCATTTT.

This rearrangement joins TRBV7-2 to TRBJ2-7, with a weak D call TRBD1 (6 bases). The CDR3 is 13 residues long. Deletions cut 5 bases from V and 3 bases from J, with 11 bases between. Germline CDR1 SGHTA, CDR2 FQGNSA. Here the CDR3 DNA reads TGTGCCAGCAGCATGGGACATTACTACGAGCAGTACTTC. As protein: CASSMGHYYEQYF.

V gene TRBV6-6 combines with J gene TRBJ2-7, with a weak D call TRBD1 (5 bases). CDR3 length: 13 amino acids. Germline V gene sequence: CDR1 MNHNY, CDR2 SVGAGI (reference sequence). V was cut by 7 bases and J by 1 base, with 11 bases left in between. The CDR3 region has the DNA TGTGCCAGCACCAGAGCAGGGTCCTACGAGCAGTACTTC. Translation gives CASTRAGSYEQYF.

This clone was recorded a few times. The rearrangement uses TRBV7-3 and TRBJ1-1; perhaps TRBD1 as D (5 bases). V dropped 0 bases and J dropped 5 bases, with 7 bases sitting between them. The CDR3 runs 13 residues. The germline CDR1 and CDR2 sequences are SGHTA and FQGTGA. CDR3 nucleotide sequence: TGTGCCAGCAGCTTAACGACAGTTACTGAAGCTTTCTTT. The encoded protein is CASSLTTVTEAFF.

This chain connects TRBV24-1 to TRBJ1-1, with TRBD1 as a possible D gene (6 bases). V lost 2 bases, J lost 4 bases, and 13 bases lay in between. This CDR3 is 15 amino acids long. Germline CDR1 is KGHDR and CDR2 is SFDVKD. The CDR3 nucleotides read TGTGCCACCAGTGATTCCGGGGGGCGCGTCACTGAAGCTTTCTTT. It encodes CATSDSGGRVTEAFF.

The gene calls are TRBV28 and TRBJ1-1; D may be TRBD1 (5 bases). Germline CDR1 MDHEN, CDR2 SYDVKM. This CDR3 comprises 14 residues. The V end was cut by 5 bases, the J end by 4 bases, with 14 bases between. This CDR3 is CASSTSGRGTEAFF. CDR3 DNA sequence: TGTGCCAGCAGTACCAGTGGGAGGGGCACTGAAGCTTTCTTT.

The genes are TRBV7-9 and TRBJ2-1; 12 bases align to TRBD2. The V and J ends lost 4 bases and 8 bases, in that order; junction bases with no gene match: 6. CDR1 is SEHNR and CDR2 is FQNEAQ in the germline V gene (reference sequence). The CDR3 loop spans 15 amino acids. This CDR3 is CASSSPSGRADEQFF. Written as DNA, the CDR3 is TGTGCCAGCAGCTCACCTAGCGGGAGGGCCGATGAGCAGTTCTTC. Full variable domain (remainder filled in from reference TRBV7-9 and TRBJ2-1): DTGVSQNPRHKITKRGQNVTFRCDPISEHNRLYWYRQTLGQGPEFLTYFQNEAQLEKSRLLSDRFSAERPKGSFSTLEIQRTEQGDSAMYLCASSSPSGRADEQFFGPGTRLTVL.

The V gene is TRBV28, the J gene TRBJ1-1; no reliable D call. Trimming took 6 bases from V and 4 from J, leaving 18 bases between them. Per germline, CDR1 MDHEN and CDR2 SYDVKM. The CDR3 length is 15 residues. The CDR3 sequence is CASSPTPGMGTEAFF. CDR3 sequence (DNA): TGTGCCAGCAGCCCCACCCCGGGGATGGGCACTGAAGCTTTCTTT.

J is TRBJ1-5 and V is TRBV28; TRBD1 aligns across 8 bases. J was trimmed by 4 bases and V by 5 bases; bases with no gene match: 16. CDR3 length equals 18 residues. Germline V CDR1 and CDR2: MDHEN, SYDVKM. The CDR3 is CASSPLGQGGSWNQPQHF. The CDR3 region has the DNA TGTGCCAGCAGTCCCTTAGGACAGGGAGGGTCTTGGAATCAGCCCCAGCATTTT.

This chain links TRBV9 with TRBJ1-2; 9 bases map to TRBD1. This CDR3 comprises 14 residues. Trimming removed 7 bases from V and 4 bases from J; junction bases left unmatched: 8. CDR1 SGDLS and CDR2 YYNGEE come from the germline V gene. CDR3 bases: TGTGCCAGCCTCCGGGACAGGGAGGTCTATGGCTACACCTTC. Translation: CASLRDREVYGYTF.

The V and J genes are TRBV11-2 and TRBJ1-2; maybe TRBD1 (6 bases). The germline CDR1 and CDR2 sequences are SGHAT and FQNNGV. V lost 0 bases and J 4 bases, leaving 18 bases between the germline ends. The CDR3 covers 17 residues. CDR3 DNA sequence: TGTGCCAGCAGCTTAGATCAATGGGGGGGCAAATTCTATGGCTACACCTTC. Protein sequence: CASSLDQWGGKFYGYTF.

The chain links TRBV7-2 to TRBJ2-4; 7 positions agree with TRBD2. After removal of 0 bases from V and 3 bases from J, the junction contained 5 bases not matched to a gene. The CDR3 has 16 residues. Germline CDR1 reads SGHTA; CDR2 reads FQGNSA. The CDR3 sequence: CASSLAGGSNKNIQYF. The CDR3, as DNA: TGTGCCAGCAGCTTAGCGGGGGGGTCTAACAAAAACATTCAGTACTTC.

This chain joins TRBV2 and TRBJ2-1, with TRBD2 as a possible D gene (6 bases). Germline assignment: CDR1 SNHLY and CDR2 FYNNEI. The V gene lost 6 bases and the J gene lost 9 bases, with 6 bases spanning the gap. The CDR3 extends over 10 amino acids. The CDR3 spells CASRGGEQFF. The CDR3 region has the DNA TGTGCCAGCAGGGGGGGTGAGCAGTTCTTC. The complete variable domain, with remaining parts taken from reference TRBV2 and TRBJ2-1, reads EPEVTQTPSHQVTQMGQEVILRCVPISNHLYFYWYRQILGQKVEFLVSFYNNEISEKSEIFDDQFSVERPDGSNFTLKIRSTKLEDSAMYFCASRGGEQFFGPGTRLTVL.

The sample holds one count of this clone. The V gene is TRBV24-1, the J gene TRBJ1-5; TRBD1 is a possible D gene (6 bases). Germline CDR1 reads KGHDR; CDR2 reads SFDVKD. The length of the CDR3 is 16 residues. V lost 2 bases and J lost 1, with 11 bases in between. CDR3 amino acids: CATSDSRGASNQPQHF. The CDR3 DNA is TGTGCCACCAGTGATTCGCGGGGGGCAAGCAATCAGCCCCAGCATTTT.

This clone appeared once. The chain links TRBV19 to TRBJ2-1, with 7 bases identical to TRBD2. The V gene's germline CDR1 is LNHDA and CDR2 SQIVND (reference sequence). The CDR3 length is 15 residues. V lost 5 bases, J lost 8 bases, and 12 bases stayed unmatched. CDR3 nucleotides: TGTGCCAGTAGTCCCCGGGGGAGGGGAGGGGATGAGCAGTTCTTC. It is translated as CASSPRGRGGDEQFF.